This T cell receptor beta chain stems from a study of breast tumors, draining lymph nodes, adjacent tissues. There are many counts of this clonotype. The antigen remains undetermined. Axillary draining lymph nodes of breast cancer patients supplied the node samples. General observations from the study: Luminal-like breast cancer showed significantly higher tumor–nontumor repertoire similarity than basal-like. Tumor T cell lymph node origin was a supported hypothesis, not proven. Compared with lymph nodes, tumors were less diverse; compared with nontumor tissue, more. The data were judged consistent with most tumor T cells coming from lymph node and expanding in tumor.

CDR1 LNHDA and CDR2 SQIVND come from the germline V gene (reference sequence). This CDR3 is built from 17 residues. V lost 2 bases and J lost 7, with 21 bases in between. MiXCR, applied by TCRdb to the multiplex PCR reads, yields one record per CDR3 protein. The table has about 300,000 distinct CDR3 sequences, over 30% seen once. J is TRBJ2-1 and V is TRBV19; a weak D match, TRBD2 (6 bases). This receptor was identified in a female donor with breast cancer. Some clones in this sample may be carry-over from other donors' samples. Sequencing was performed on axillary lymph node tissue. The CDR3 coding sequence is TGTGCCAGTAGTATACGCCTCGGGGGTGGGCTTAGGAATGAGCAGTTCTTC. It yields the protein CASSIRLGGGLRNEQFF.